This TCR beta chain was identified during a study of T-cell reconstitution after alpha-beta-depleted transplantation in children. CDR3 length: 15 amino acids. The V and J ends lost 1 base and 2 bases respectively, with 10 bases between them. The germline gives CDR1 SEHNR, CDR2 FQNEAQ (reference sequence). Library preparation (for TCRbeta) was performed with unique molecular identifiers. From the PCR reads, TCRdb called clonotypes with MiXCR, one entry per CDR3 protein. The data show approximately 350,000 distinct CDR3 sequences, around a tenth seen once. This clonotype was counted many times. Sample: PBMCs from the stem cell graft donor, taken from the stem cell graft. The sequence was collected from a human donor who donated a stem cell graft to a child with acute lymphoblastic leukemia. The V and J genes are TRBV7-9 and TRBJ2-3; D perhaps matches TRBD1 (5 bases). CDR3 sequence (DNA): TGTGCCAGCAGCTTAGAGGGGCCCCCCACAGATACGCAGTATTTT. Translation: CASSLEGPPTDTQYF.